Reported below is one TCR beta chain. Its matching antigen is unknown. This record comes from a study of T cell repertoires in cytomegalovirus infection. Study summary: Indications of both CMV infection and matching HLA type were provided by public TCR beta signatures.

CDR1 LNHDA and CDR2 SQIVND come from the germline V gene (reference sequence). V lost 5 bases and J 2 bases, leaving 9 bases between the germline ends. CDR3 length equals 14 residues. TCRdb re-analysed the reads in MiXCR, keeping a single row per CDR3 protein. The sample shows 20,000 to 25,000 distinct CDR3 sequences, around two fifths of them seen only once. The sample here was CD8+ T cells from cultured PBMCs, taken from culture after CMV antigen stimulation. The rearrangement uses TRBV19 and TRBJ2-2; the D is unclear. The TCR was taken from a human donor in good health (CMV status not recorded). Some clones in this sample may be carry-over from other donors' samples. CDR3 loop: CASSLGRNTGELFF. The CDR3 DNA reads as TGTGCCAGTAGTCTTGGACGTAACACCGGGGAGCTGTTTTTT.